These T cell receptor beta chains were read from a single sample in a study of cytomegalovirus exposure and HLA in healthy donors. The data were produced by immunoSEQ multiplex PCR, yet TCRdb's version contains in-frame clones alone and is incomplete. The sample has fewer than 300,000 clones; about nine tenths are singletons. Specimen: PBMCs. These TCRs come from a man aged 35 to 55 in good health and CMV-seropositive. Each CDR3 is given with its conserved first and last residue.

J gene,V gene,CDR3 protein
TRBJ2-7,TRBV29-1,CSVGTSGTTYEQYF
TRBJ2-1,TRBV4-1,CASSQGPRGSSRNNEQFF
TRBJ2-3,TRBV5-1,CASSAGTPYGDTQYF
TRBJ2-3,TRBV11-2,CASSLVREVSTDTQYF
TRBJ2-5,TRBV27,CASSLGTSGSQETQYF
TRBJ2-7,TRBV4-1,CASSQDRVDEQYF
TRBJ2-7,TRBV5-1,CASSLPTSGTGYEGEQYF
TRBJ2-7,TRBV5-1,CASSLARGLFSYEQYF
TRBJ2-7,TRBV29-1,CSARTSGRHEQYF
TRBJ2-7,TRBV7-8,CASSSTTGQGYEQYF
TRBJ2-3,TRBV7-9,CASSLGDFSTDTQYF
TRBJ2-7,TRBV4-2,CASSQDRRGGTLTYEQYF
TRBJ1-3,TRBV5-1,CASSLGGPDTIYF
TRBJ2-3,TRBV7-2,CASSLLAGLGDTQYF
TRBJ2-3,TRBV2,CASSGDYDTQYF
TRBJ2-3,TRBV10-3,CAISESLASDSTDTQYF
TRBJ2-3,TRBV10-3,CAISQRESTDTQYF
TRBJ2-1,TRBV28,CASSFGTGTSGYSYNEQFF
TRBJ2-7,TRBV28,CASSRPGNTYEQYF
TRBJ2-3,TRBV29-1,CSVVLALGTDTQYF
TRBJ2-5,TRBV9,CASSVRDTPETQYF
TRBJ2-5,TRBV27,CASSFGVSGETQYF
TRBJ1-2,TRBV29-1,CSVEDQRTGGYGYTF
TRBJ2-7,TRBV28,CASSFSAYEQYF
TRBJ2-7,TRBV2,CASSATGPSYEQYF
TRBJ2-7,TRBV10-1,CASSDSPGELGEQYF
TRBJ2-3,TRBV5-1,CASSRPEHTDTQYF
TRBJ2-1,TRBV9,CASSVPPIPGLADNEQFF
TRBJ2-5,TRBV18,CASSPTSGSRREDQETQYF
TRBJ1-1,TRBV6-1,CASNATLWGGTEAFF
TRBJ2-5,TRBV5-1,CASSLLTGRETQYF
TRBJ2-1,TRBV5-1,CASSLELSEQFF